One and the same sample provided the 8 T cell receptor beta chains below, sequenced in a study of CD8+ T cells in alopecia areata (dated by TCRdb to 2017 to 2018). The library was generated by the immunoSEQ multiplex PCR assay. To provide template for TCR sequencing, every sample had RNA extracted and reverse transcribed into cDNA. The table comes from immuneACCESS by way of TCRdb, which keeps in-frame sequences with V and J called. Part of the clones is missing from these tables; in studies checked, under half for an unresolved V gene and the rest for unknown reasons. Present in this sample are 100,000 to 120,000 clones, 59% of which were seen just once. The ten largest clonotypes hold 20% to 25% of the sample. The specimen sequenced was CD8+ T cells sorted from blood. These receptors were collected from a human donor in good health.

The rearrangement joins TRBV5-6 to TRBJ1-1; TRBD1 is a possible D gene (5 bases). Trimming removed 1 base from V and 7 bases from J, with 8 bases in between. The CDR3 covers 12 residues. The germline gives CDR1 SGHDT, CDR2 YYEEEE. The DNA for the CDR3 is TGTGCCAGCAGCTTGTTGGGGGTTGAAGCTTTCTTT. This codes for CASSLLGVEAFF. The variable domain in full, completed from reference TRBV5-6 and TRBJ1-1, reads DAGVTQSPTHLIKTRGQQVTLRCSPKSGHDTVSWYQQALGQGPQFIFQYYEEEERQRGNFPDRFSGHQFPNYSSELNVNALLLGDSALYLCASSLLGVEAFFGQGTRLTVV.

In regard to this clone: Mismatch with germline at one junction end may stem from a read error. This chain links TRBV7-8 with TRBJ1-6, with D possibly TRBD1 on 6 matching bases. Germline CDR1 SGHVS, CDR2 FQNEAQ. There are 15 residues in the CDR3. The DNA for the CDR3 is TGTGCCGGCAGCCCCCCGCCTACAGGGCATTCACCCCTCCACTTT. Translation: CAGSPPPTGHSPLHF.

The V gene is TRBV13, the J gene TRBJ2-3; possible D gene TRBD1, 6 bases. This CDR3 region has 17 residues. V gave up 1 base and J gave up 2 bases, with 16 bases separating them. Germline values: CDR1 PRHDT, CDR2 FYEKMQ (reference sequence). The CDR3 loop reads CASSLEVRQGNTDTQYF. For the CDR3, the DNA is TGTGCCAGCAGCTTAGAGGTCCGGCAGGGGAACACAGATACGCAGTATTTT.

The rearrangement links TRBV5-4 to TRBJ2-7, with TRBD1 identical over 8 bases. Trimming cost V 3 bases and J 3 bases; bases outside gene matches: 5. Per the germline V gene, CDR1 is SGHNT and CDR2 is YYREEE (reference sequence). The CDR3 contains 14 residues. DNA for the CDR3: TGTGCCAGCAGCTCATACAGGGGGAACTACGAGCAGTACTTC. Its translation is CASSSYRGNYEQYF.

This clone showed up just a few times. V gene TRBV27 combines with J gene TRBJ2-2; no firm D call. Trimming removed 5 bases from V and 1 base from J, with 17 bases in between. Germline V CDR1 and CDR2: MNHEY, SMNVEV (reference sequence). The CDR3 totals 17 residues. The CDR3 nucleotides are TGTGCCAGCAGTCCACGCCCTCTCAACTTGAACACCGGGGAGCTGTTTTTT. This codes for CASSPRPLNLNTGELFF.

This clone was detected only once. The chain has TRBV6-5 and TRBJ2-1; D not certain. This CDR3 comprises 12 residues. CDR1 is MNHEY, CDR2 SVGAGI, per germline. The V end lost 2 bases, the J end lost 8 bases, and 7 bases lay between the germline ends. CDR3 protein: CASSYNLHEQFF. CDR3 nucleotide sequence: TGTGCCAGCAGTTACAATTTGCATGAGCAGTTCTTC.

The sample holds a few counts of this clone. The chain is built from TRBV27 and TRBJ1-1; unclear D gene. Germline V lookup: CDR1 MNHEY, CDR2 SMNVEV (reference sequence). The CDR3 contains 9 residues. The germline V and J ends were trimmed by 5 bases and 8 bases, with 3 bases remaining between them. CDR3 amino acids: CASSLEAFF. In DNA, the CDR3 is TGTGCCAGCAGTCTCGAAGCTTTCTTT.

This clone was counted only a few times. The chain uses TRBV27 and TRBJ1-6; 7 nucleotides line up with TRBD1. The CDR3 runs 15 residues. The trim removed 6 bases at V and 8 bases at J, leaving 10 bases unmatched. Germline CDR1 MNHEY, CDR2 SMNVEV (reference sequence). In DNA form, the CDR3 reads TGTGCCAGCAGCCCTACCGGGACAGTTTATTCACCCCTCCACTTT. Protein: CASSPTGTVYSPLHF.